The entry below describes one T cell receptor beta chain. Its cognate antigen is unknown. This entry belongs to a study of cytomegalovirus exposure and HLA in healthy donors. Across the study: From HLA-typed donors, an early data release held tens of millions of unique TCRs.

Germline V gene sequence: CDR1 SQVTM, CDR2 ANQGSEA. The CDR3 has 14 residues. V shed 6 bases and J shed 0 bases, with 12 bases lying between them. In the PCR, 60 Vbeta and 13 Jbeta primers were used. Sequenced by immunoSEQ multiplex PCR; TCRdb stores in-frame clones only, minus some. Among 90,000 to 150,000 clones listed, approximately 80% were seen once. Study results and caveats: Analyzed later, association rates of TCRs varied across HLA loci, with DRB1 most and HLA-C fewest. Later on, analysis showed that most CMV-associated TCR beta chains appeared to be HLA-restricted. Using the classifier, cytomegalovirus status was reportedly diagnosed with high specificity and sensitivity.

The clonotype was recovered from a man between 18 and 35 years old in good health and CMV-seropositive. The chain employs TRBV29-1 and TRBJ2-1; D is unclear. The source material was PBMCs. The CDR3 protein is CSVSKPSSYNEQFF. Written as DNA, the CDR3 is TGCAGCGTCTCCAAGCCTAGCTCCTACAATGAGCAGTTCTTC.